This T cell receptor (beta chain) was sequenced in a study of blood T cell repertoires in COVID-19. Study-wide context: Whether acute or convalescent, the COVID-19 samples came from the United States, Italy and Spain. T cells, B-cell-depleted T cells, or PBMCs provided the cDNA or gDNA that served as material.

In the authors' workflow: Using reference gene primer amplification, nucleated cell counts were estimated. Using immunoSEQ multiplex PCR, the repertoire was profiled, and TCRdb retains in-frame clones only, with some absent. V and J calls and clone size are given by that table; D and trimming were obtained from the DNA. The profile covers 62,000 or so clones, with 85% to 90% appearing a single time and more than 2.5% taken by the ten largest. The receptor was isolated from a middle-aged man with acute or convalescent COVID-19. Specimen: peripheral blood.

The CDR3 DNA follows: TGCGCCAGCAGCCGGGACACGGTTGGCACCGGGGAGCTGTTTTTT. It specifies CASSRDTVGTGELFF. This chain connects TRBV5-1 to TRBJ2-2, with D tentatively TRBD1 (6 bases). The V end was cut by 4 bases, the J end by 4 bases, with 14 bases between. Germline assignment: CDR1 SGHRS and CDR2 YFSETQ. This CDR3 is built from 15 residues. Full variable domain (rest looked up from reference TRBV5-1 and TRBJ2-2): KAGVTQTPRYLIKTRGQQVTLSCSPISGHRSVSWYQQTPGQGLQFLFEYFSETQRNKGNFPGRFSGRQFSNSRSEMNVSTLELGDSALYLCASSRDTVGTGELFFGEGSRLTVL.